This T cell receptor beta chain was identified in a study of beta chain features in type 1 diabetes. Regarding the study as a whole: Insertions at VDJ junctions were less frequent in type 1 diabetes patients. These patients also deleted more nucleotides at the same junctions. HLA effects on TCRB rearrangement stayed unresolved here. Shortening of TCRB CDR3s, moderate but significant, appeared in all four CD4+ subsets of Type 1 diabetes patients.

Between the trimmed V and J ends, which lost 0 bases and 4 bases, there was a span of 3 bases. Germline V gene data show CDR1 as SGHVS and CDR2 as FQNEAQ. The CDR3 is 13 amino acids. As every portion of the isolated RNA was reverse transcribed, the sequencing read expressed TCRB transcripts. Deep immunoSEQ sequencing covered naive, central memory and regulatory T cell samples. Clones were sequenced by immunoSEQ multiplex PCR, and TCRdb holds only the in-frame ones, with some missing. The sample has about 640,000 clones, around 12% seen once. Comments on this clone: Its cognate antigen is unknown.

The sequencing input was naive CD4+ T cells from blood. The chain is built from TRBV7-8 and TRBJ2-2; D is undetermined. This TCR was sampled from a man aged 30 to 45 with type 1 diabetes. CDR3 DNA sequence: TGTGCCAGCAGCTTAGCGGGCACCGGGGAGCTGTTTTTT. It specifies CASSLAGTGELFF.